Shown below are 14 T cell receptor beta chains from a single sample sequenced in a study of cytomegalovirus exposure and HLA in healthy donors (dated by TCRdb to about 2017). Library prep was done by the immunoSEQ multiplex PCR assay. A mixture of 60 forward primers for TCR Vbeta segments and 13 reverse primers for TCR Jbeta segments was used in the multiplex PCR. Imported from immuneACCESS, the table was reduced by TCRdb to in-frame sequences with V and J called. These copies leave out some clones; in studies compared against another copy, an unresolved V gene accounts for under half, and the cause of the remainder is not known. This sample comprises about 160,000 clones, roughly 79% of them detected only once. About 7.4% of the sample rests with the top ten. Sequencing input: PBMCs. These receptors originate from a male donor in good health and CMV-seropositive.

The V gene is TRBV29-1, the J gene TRBJ1-2; D gene ambiguous. The CDR3 loop spans 12 amino acids. Trimming shortened V by 4 bases and J by 6 bases, and 12 bases separated the two germline ends. CDR1 and CDR2 from the germline V gene are SQVTM and ANQGSEA. This CDR3 reads CSVGQSPDGYTF. The DNA for the CDR3 is TGCAGCGTTGGGCAATCTCCCGATGGCTACACCTTC. Full variable domain (outside the CDR3, taken from reference TRBV29-1 and TRBJ1-2): SAVISQKPSRDICQRGTSLTIQCQVDSQVTMMFWYRQQPGQSLTLIATANQGSEATYESGFVIDKFPISRPNLTFSTLTVSNMSPEDSSIYLCSVGQSPDGYTFGSGTRLTVV.

In its sample, this clone was seen a few times. The chain employs TRBV30 and TRBJ2-7; 7 nucleotides align to TRBD2. This CDR3 spans 14 amino acids. The germline V gene has CDR1 GTSNPN and CDR2 SVGIG (reference sequence). J gave up 2 bases and V 2 bases, and 6 bases lay outside the gene matches. The CDR3 here is CAWSSFRGAYEQYF. DNA for the CDR3: TGTGCCTGGAGTTCTTTTCGGGGGGCCTACGAGCAGTACTTC.

The J gene is TRBJ1-4, the V gene TRBV7-6; 8 bases agree with TRBD1. Germline CDR1 and CDR2: SGHVS and FNYEAQ. The CDR3 runs 17 residues. After removal of 2 bases from V and 5 bases from J, the junction contained 10 bases not matched to a gene. The CDR3 region is CASSLRGAGQENEKLFF. Written as DNA, the CDR3 is TGTGCCAGCAGCTTAAGGGGAGCGGGACAGGAGAATGAAAAACTGTTTTTT.

The CDR3 is CSVDVVWTGANEQFF. The CDR3 DNA sequence: TGCAGCGTTGATGTGGTGTGGACAGGGGCCAATGAGCAGTTCTTC. The V and J genes are TRBV29-1 and TRBJ2-1; 9 bases are shared with TRBD1. Germline assignment: CDR1 SQVTM and CDR2 ANQGSEA. J lost 6 bases, V lost 3 bases, and 9 bases had no gene match. The CDR3 is 15 residues long.

The V call is TRBV28, the J call TRBJ2-1, with 7 bases aligning to TRBD1. Germline CDR1 MDHEN, CDR2 SYDVKM. J was trimmed by 9 bases and V by 7 bases; bases with no gene match: 0. The CDR3 runs to 10 residues. CDR3 DNA sequence: TGTGCCAGCACAGGGGGTGAGCAGTTCTTC. Translation: CASTGGEQFF. The full variable domain, completed using reference TRBV28 and TRBJ2-1, is DVKVTQSSRYLVKRTGEKVFLECVQDMDHENMFWYRQDPGLGLRLIYFSYDVKMKEKGDIPEGYSVSREKKERFSLILESASTNQTSMYLCASTGGEQFFGPGTRLTVL.

This clone was seen a few times. The chain couples TRBV19 to TRBJ1-2, with D tentatively TRBD1 (6 bases). Germline V CDR1 and CDR2: LNHDA, SQIVND (reference sequence). This CDR3 is built from 12 residues. V lost 4 bases and J 8 bases, leaving 11 bases between the germline ends. CDR3 protein: CASSTNREGYTF. The DNA of the CDR3 is TGTGCCAGTAGTACCAACAGGGAAGGCTACACCTTC.

The chain has TRBV5-1 and TRBJ2-3; a weak D match, TRBD1 (5 bases). Germline values: CDR1 SGHRS, CDR2 YFSETQ. This CDR3 is 16 amino acids long. Trimming stripped 0 bases from V and 6 bases from J, with 17 bases between. The CDR3 here is CASSLERIPSGDTQYF. The DNA for the CDR3 is TGCGCCAGCAGCTTGGAACGGATTCCATCAGGGGATACGCAGTATTTT.

This clone has more than one count but fewer than ten. This chain connects TRBV5-1 to TRBJ1-1; the D is unclear. CDR1 and CDR2 (germline): SGHRS, YFSETQ. The V and J ends lost 0 bases and 0 bases respectively, with 3 bases between them. This CDR3 region has 13 residues. The CDR3 loop is CASSLDLNTEAFF. In DNA, the CDR3 is TGCGCCAGCAGCTTGGACTTGAACACTGAAGCTTTCTTT.

The V and J genes are TRBV5-1 and TRBJ1-4; TRBD1 matches at 7 bases. CDR3 length: 20 amino acids. Unmatched junction bases numbered 20, after V lost 0 bases and J lost 6 bases. Looked up from germline, CDR1 is SGHRS and CDR2 is YFSETQ. The CDR3 is CASSLASGMVRGPVHEKLFF. CDR3 DNA: TGCGCCAGCAGCTTGGCCTCGGGAATGGTAAGGGGGCCTGTCCATGAAAAACTGTTTTTT.

Only one count was recorded for this clone. The chain links TRBV27 to TRBJ1-6; 8 nucleotides align to TRBD1. Per the germline V gene, CDR1 is MNHEY and CDR2 is SMNVEV (reference sequence). CDR3 length: 14 residues. J was trimmed by 13 bases and V by 3 bases; bases with no gene match: 8. The CDR3 reads CASSFGQGGSPLHF. The CDR3 DNA follows: TGTGCCAGCAGTTTCGGACAGGGCGGTTCGCCCCTCCACTTT.

The gene calls are TRBV5-5 and TRBJ2-7; D is uncertain. The CDR3 is 12 residues long. Trimming removed 4 bases from V and 9 bases from J, with 14 bases in between. Germline V lookup: CDR1 SGHKS, CDR2 YYEKEE (reference sequence). DNA for the CDR3: TGTGCCAGCAGCCTAAACCCTAAAGCGCAGTACTTC. Protein: CASSLNPKAQYF.

This clone occurred a few times. The chain employs TRBV6-6 and TRBJ1-3; TRBD1 is a possible D gene (6 bases). Germline CDR1 MNHNY, CDR2 SVGAGI (reference sequence). V lost 6 bases and J lost 0, with 12 bases in between. CDR3 length: 15 amino acids. The CDR3 DNA reads TGTGCCAGCAGCACCAAGACAGGCTCTGGAAACACCATATATTTT. As protein: CASSTKTGSGNTIYF.

This clone was seen more than once but under ten times. V and J are TRBV10-2 and TRBJ1-5, with no clear D. The CDR3 consists of 15 residues. Trimming stripped 6 bases from V and 3 bases from J, with 15 bases between. Per the germline V gene, CDR1 is WSHSY and CDR2 is SAAADI. CDR3 in DNA: TGCGCCAGCAGGGATTCCGGGATCGACAATCAGCCCCAGCATTTT. Translation gives CASRDSGIDNQPQHF.

CDR3 in DNA: TGTGCCAGCAGTTACCCCTCAGGGGGCGGAGGTTATGGCTACACCTTC. It is translated as CASSYPSGGGGYGYTF. V is TRBV6-6 and J is TRBJ1-2, with TRBD1 matching 8 bases. The J segment lost 5 bases and the V segment lost 2 bases, leaving 10 bases of the junction unmatched. This CDR3 is 16 amino acids long. The germline CDR1 and CDR2 sequences are MNHNY and SVGAGI (reference sequence).